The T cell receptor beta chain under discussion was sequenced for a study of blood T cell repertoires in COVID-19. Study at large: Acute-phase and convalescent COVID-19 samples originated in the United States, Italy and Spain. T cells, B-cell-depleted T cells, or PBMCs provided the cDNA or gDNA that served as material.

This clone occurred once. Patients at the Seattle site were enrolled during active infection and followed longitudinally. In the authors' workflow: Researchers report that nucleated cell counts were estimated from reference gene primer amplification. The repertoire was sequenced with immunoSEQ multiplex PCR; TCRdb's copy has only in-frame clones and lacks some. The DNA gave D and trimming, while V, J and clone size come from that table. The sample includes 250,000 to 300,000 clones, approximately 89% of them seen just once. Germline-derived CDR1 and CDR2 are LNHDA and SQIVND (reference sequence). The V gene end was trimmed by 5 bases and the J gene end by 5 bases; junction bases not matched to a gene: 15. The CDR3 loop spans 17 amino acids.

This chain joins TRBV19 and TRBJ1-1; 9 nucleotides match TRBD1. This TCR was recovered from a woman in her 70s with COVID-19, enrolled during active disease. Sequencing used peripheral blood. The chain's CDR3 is CASSSWAGDRVGTEAFF. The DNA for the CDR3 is TGTGCCAGTAGTTCGTGGGCCGGGGACAGGGTAGGAACTGAAGCTTTCTTT.